A single sample gave rise to the 28 T cell receptor beta chains below, sequenced in a study of blood T cell repertoires in COVID-19. The protocol was immunoSEQ multiplex PCR, while the TCRdb copy is restricted to in-frame clones and leaves out a portion. The sample contains roughly 40,000 clones, about nine tenths of which appear only once. The sample taken for sequencing was peripheral blood. Source of these receptors: a man in his sixties or seventies with acute or convalescent COVID-19.

This sequence joins TRBV4-3 and TRBJ1-2; maybe TRBD1 (6 bases). Germline loops: CDR1 LGHNA, CDR2 YSLEER. Between the trimmed V and J ends, which lost 3 bases and 2 bases, there was a span of 13 bases. The CDR3 is made up of 15 amino acids. The CDR3 spells CASSQGNRANYGYTF. In DNA, the CDR3 is TGCGCCAGCAGCCAGGGGAACAGGGCGAACTATGGCTACACCTTC.

V usage is TRBV3-1 (or the pseudogene TRBV3-2) and J usage is TRBJ2-7; TRBD1 aligns across 8 bases. The CDR3 is 13 residues long. With 4 bases clipped from V and 4 bases from J, the junction kept 3 bases outside the gene matches. Germline CDR1 reads LGHDT; CDR2 reads YNNKEL (reference sequence). This chain's CDR3 is CASSRDRRYEQYF. DNA of the CDR3: TGTGCCAGCAGCCGGGACAGGAGATACGAGCAGTACTTC.

V usage is TRBV19 and J usage is TRBJ2-1, with TRBD2 identical over 10 bases. J gave up 5 bases and V 5 bases, and 9 bases lay outside the gene matches. This CDR3 contains 16 residues. From germline, CDR1 is LNHDA and CDR2 SQIVND (reference sequence). The CDR3 DNA is TGTGCCAGTAGTCAGTTTAGGGGACTAGCGAACAATGAGCAGTTCTTC. It translates to CASSQFRGLANNEQFF.

V and J are TRBV7-2 and TRBJ2-1; D unclear. This CDR3 comprises 15 residues. V dropped 1 base and J dropped 5 bases, with 12 bases sitting between them. CDR1 is SGHTA, CDR2 FQGNSA, per germline. The CDR3 DNA reads TGTGCCAGCAGCTTAGGTTTACCAGGAAACAATGAGCAGTTCTTC. Its protein product is CASSLGLPGNNEQFF.

The V and J genes are TRBV4-1 and TRBJ2-7; 9 nucleotides match TRBD1. This CDR3 is 16 amino acids long. The germline gives CDR1 MGHRA, CDR2 YSYEKL. V trimming: 4 bases; J trimming: 2 bases; junction bases outside the gene matches: 9. DNA for the CDR3: TGCGCCAGCAGCCCCGGGTCCGGGACAGGGACCTACGAGCAGTACTTC. Protein product: CASSPGSGTGTYEQYF.

This clone was seen just once. The chain carries TRBV5-1 and TRBJ2-3, with a weak D call TRBD2 (6 bases). Germline CDR1 is SGHRS and CDR2 is YFSETQ. Trimming left V 0 bases short and J 7 bases short, with 15 bases between. The CDR3 sequence is 15 residues long. The chain's CDR3 is CASSLASEGRNTQYF. In DNA, the CDR3 is TGCGCCAGCAGCTTGGCCTCGGAGGGGAGGAATACGCAGTATTTT.

This clone was seen more than once but under ten times. V usage is TRBV28 and J usage is TRBJ1-5; unclear D gene. Trimming stripped 6 bases from V and 0 bases from J, with 18 bases between. Per the germline V gene, CDR1 is MDHEN and CDR2 is SYDVKM. The CDR3 runs to 17 residues. The CDR3 loop reads CASSQTETVYSNQPQHF. CDR3 DNA: TGTGCCAGCAGCCAAACAGAGACGGTCTATAGCAATCAGCCCCAGCATTTT.

This sequence joins TRBV6-5 and TRBJ1-2; possibly TRBD1 for D (5 bases). Trimming cost V 0 bases and J 4 bases, with 15 bases left between them. Germline V gene lookup returns CDR1 MNHEY and CDR2 SVGAGI. The CDR3 sequence is 16 residues long. CDR3 coding DNA: TGTGCCAGCAGTTACTCGATCCAGGGCCTTATCTATGGCTACACCTTC. Residues: CASSYSIQGLIYGYTF.

The rearrangement joins TRBV5-1 to TRBJ1-2; 9 bases are shared with TRBD1. The V gene end was trimmed by 4 bases and the J gene end by 10 bases; junction bases not matched to a gene: 8. Per the germline V gene, CDR1 is SGHRS and CDR2 is YFSETQ. This CDR3 contains 13 residues. CDR3 nucleotide sequence: TGCGCCAGCAGCCCCGGACAGGGGAATGACTACACCTTC. It codes for CASSPGQGNDYTF.

This sequence joins TRBV28 and TRBJ2-5, with 10 bases aligning to TRBD1. V shed 5 bases, J shed 9 bases, and the junction held 6 bases outside the gene matches. The germline V gene encodes CDR1 MDHEN and CDR2 SYDVKM. This CDR3 contains 13 residues. The DNA of the CDR3 is TGTGCCAGCAGTGATTCCGGGACAGGGGCCCAGTACTTC. Translating gives CASSDSGTGAQYF.

J is TRBJ2-3 and V is TRBV5-1; 9 nucleotides match TRBD2. Germline V lookup: CDR1 SGHRS, CDR2 YFSETQ. The CDR3 is made up of 18 amino acids. J gave up 0 bases and V 5 bases, and 13 bases lay outside the gene matches. CDR3 sequence: CASSMGGLAGASTDTQYF. In DNA, the CDR3 is TGCGCCAGCAGTATGGGAGGGTTAGCGGGAGCCAGCACAGATACGCAGTATTTT. Supplemented by reference TRBV5-1 and TRBJ2-3, the full variable domain reads KAGVTQTPRYLIKTRGQQVTLSCSPISGHRSVSWYQQTPGQGLQFLFEYFSETQRNKGNFPGRFSGRQFSNSRSEMNVSTLELGDSALYLCASSMGGLAGASTDTQYFGPGTRLTVL.

The chain has TRBV7-3 and TRBJ2-3; D may be TRBD1 (6 bases). Germline loops: CDR1 SGHTA, CDR2 FQGTGA. The CDR3 spans 17 residues. Deletions cut 3 bases from V and 11 bases from J, with 27 bases between. DNA of the CDR3: TGTGCCAGCAGCTTGGGGTCGTGGCTGAAGGGGGATATTGAGCAGTATTTT. Its translation: CASSLGSWLKGDIEQYF.

CDR3 protein: CASSQDVQIYGYTF. CDR3 coding DNA: TGCGCCAGCAGCCAAGACGTACAGATCTATGGCTACACCTTC. The chain has TRBV4-3 and TRBJ1-2; no clear D. The CDR3 has 14 amino acids. Deletions cut 0 bases from V and 4 bases from J, with 9 bases between. CDR1 and CDR2 from the germline V gene are LGHNA and YSLEER.

V usage is TRBV5-1 and J usage is TRBJ1-2; a weak D match, TRBD1 (5 bases). Trimming removed 3 bases at V and 3 bases at J, with 12 bases between. There are 14 residues in the CDR3. Germline loops: CDR1 SGHRS, CDR2 YFSETQ. The CDR3 is CASSSQGFDYGYTF. The CDR3 coding sequence is TGCGCCAGCAGCTCCCAGGGCTTCGACTATGGCTACACCTTC.

This rearrangement joins TRBV4-3 to TRBJ1-2, with D perhaps TRBD1 (5 bases). The CDR3 runs 13 residues. The V end was cut by 0 bases, the J end by 10 bases, with 12 bases between. The germline gives CDR1 LGHNA, CDR2 YSLEER. The CDR3 nucleotides are TGCGCCAGCAGCCAAGATCGGGGGACCATCTACACCTTC. Translating gives CASSQDRGTIYTF.

The rearrangement uses TRBV19 and TRBJ1-2; TRBD1 matches 10 bases. This CDR3 is built from 13 residues. V was clipped by 9 bases and J by 7 bases; unmatched bases: 8. Germline V gene sequence: CDR1 LNHDA, CDR2 SQIVND (reference sequence). CDR3 in amino acids: CASLAGTGVGYTF. CDR3 nucleotide sequence: TGTGCCAGCCTAGCGGGGACAGGGGTTGGCTACACCTTC.

The gene calls are TRBV29-1 and TRBJ2-2, with a possible D match to TRBD2 (7 bases). This CDR3 is 15 amino acids long. Germline lookup yields CDR1 SQVTM and CDR2 ANQGSEA. Trimming left V 1 base short and J 4 bases short, with 13 bases between. The CDR3 DNA reads as TGCAGCGTTGAAGTCGGGGGGCCATCCACCGGGGAGCTGTTTTTT. The encoded protein is CSVEVGGPSTGELFF.

The chain recombines TRBV13 with TRBJ2-1; D remains ambiguous. CDR3 length: 12 amino acids. The V and J ends lost 1 base and 9 bases respectively, with 7 bases between them. The germline CDR1 and CDR2 sequences are PRHDT and FYEKMQ (reference sequence). The CDR3 protein is CASSLASGEQFF. DNA of the CDR3: TGTGCCAGCAGCTTAGCTAGTGGTGAGCAGTTCTTC.

The gene calls are TRBV6-6 and TRBJ2-1; 10 bases are a match to TRBD2. Trimming removed 6 bases from V and 7 bases from J; junction bases left unmatched: 9. The germline V gene has CDR1 MNHNY and CDR2 SVGAGI (reference sequence). The CDR3 covers 15 residues. CDR3 residues: CASSKTGTSENEQFF. The DNA of the CDR3 is TGTGCCAGCAGCAAAACCGGGACTAGCGAAAATGAGCAGTTCTTC.

V and J are TRBV18 and TRBJ2-3, with D maybe TRBD1 (5 bases). Trimming took off 3 bases at V and 2 bases at J, with 9 bases between the two ends. In germline, CDR1 is KGHSH, CDR2 LQKENI. The CDR3 totals 14 residues. CDR3 residues: CASSPQDTTDTQYF. In DNA, the CDR3 is TGTGCCAGCTCACCGCAGGACACCACAGATACGCAGTATTTT.

The V and J genes are TRBV7-2 and TRBJ1-4; D unresolved. This CDR3 contains 15 residues. V dropped 1 base and J dropped 4 bases, with 10 bases sitting between them. Germline V gene data show CDR1 as SGHTA and CDR2 as FQGNSA. CDR3 DNA: TGTGCCAGCAGCTTAGTCGGTAATAATAATGAAAAACTGTTTTTT. Encoded protein: CASSLVGNNNEKLFF. The full variable domain, completed using reference TRBV7-2 and TRBJ1-4, is GAGVSQSPSNKVTEKGKDVELRCDPISGHTALYWYRQSLGQGLEFLIYFQGNSAPDKSGLPSDRFSAERTGGSVSTLTIQRTQQEDSAVYLCASSLVGNNNEKLFFGSGTQLSVL.

This clone has just a few counts. The chain carries TRBV5-4 and TRBJ1-5; the D gene is possibly TRBD1 (5 bases). Trimming pared 0 bases from V and 2 bases from J, leaving 15 bases between. CDR3 size: 17 residues. Per germline, CDR1 SGHNT and CDR2 YYREEE (reference sequence). DNA of the CDR3: TGTGCCAGCAGCTTGGGGGTTCGTTTAGGGGGCAATCAGCCCCAGCATTTT. This gives the protein CASSLGVRLGGNQPQHF.

The chain employs TRBV4-2 and TRBJ2-3; D is unclear. Looked up from germline, CDR1 is LGHNA and CDR2 is YNFKEQ. The ends were cut back, 1 base at V and 0 bases at J, with 8 bases in the middle. The CDR3 contains 15 residues. In nucleotides, the CDR3 is TGTGCCAGCAGCCAAGGCGGAAGGAGCACAGATACGCAGTATTTT. Residues: CASSQGGRSTDTQYF.

CDR3 protein: CASSLRLRESSYNEQFF. CDR3 coding DNA: TGTGCCAGCAGCTTGAGGTTGCGGGAGAGCTCCTACAATGAGCAGTTCTTC. The chain combines TRBV7-6 with TRBJ2-1, with TRBD2 identical over 7 bases. This CDR3 has 17 amino acids. V lost 3 bases to trimming and J lost 0 bases; unmatched junction nucleotides: 8. CDR1 is SGHVS and CDR2 is FNYEAQ in the germline V gene.

The chain recombines TRBV7-3 with TRBJ1-1; a weak D match, TRBD1 (5 bases). V was trimmed by 0 bases and J by 4 bases, leaving 6 bases between them. CDR1 and CDR2 from the germline V gene are SGHTA and FQGTGA. The CDR3 has 13 amino acids. The CDR3: CASSLTGLTEAFF. CDR3 in DNA: TGTGCCAGCAGCTTAACGGGACTCACTGAAGCTTTCTTT. Together with reference TRBV7-3 and TRBJ1-1, the CDR3 gives the full variable domain: GAGVSQTPSNKVTEKGKYVELRCDPISGHTALYWYRQSLGQGPEFLIYFQGTGAADDSGLPNDRFFAVRPEGSVSTLKIQRTERGDSAVYLCASSLTGLTEAFFGQGTRLTVV.

This sequence joins TRBV4-1 and TRBJ2-5, with 13 bases aligning to TRBD2. The CDR3 has 14 amino acids. Looked up from germline, CDR1 is MGHRA and CDR2 is YSYEKL. Trimming took 4 bases from V and 10 from J; bases not matched to a gene: 6. The CDR3 DNA reads TGCGCCAGCAGCCCTCGACTAGCGGGAGGCGGCCAGTACTTC. This encodes CASSPRLAGGGQYF.

The chain joins TRBV7-3 to TRBJ2-5; 8 bases agree with TRBD1. V shed 8 bases and J 5 bases; nucleotides not matched to a gene: 7. Germline V gene lookup returns CDR1 SGHTA and CDR2 FQGTGA. This CDR3 is built from 13 residues. The CDR3 spells CASSGQEGETQYF. The DNA of the CDR3 is TGTGCCAGCTCGGGACAGGAAGGGGAGACCCAGTACTTC.

The chain couples TRBV3-1 (or the pseudogene TRBV3-2) to TRBJ1-6, with D perhaps matching TRBD1 (5 bases). Germline-derived CDR1 and CDR2 are LGHDT and YNNKEL (reference sequence). Trimming pared 2 bases from V and 8 bases from J, leaving 10 bases between. The CDR3 totals 14 residues. The CDR3 protein is CASSQSAGDSPLHF. The DNA for the CDR3 is TGTGCCAGCAGCCAATCCGCGGGGGATTCACCCCTCCACTTT.